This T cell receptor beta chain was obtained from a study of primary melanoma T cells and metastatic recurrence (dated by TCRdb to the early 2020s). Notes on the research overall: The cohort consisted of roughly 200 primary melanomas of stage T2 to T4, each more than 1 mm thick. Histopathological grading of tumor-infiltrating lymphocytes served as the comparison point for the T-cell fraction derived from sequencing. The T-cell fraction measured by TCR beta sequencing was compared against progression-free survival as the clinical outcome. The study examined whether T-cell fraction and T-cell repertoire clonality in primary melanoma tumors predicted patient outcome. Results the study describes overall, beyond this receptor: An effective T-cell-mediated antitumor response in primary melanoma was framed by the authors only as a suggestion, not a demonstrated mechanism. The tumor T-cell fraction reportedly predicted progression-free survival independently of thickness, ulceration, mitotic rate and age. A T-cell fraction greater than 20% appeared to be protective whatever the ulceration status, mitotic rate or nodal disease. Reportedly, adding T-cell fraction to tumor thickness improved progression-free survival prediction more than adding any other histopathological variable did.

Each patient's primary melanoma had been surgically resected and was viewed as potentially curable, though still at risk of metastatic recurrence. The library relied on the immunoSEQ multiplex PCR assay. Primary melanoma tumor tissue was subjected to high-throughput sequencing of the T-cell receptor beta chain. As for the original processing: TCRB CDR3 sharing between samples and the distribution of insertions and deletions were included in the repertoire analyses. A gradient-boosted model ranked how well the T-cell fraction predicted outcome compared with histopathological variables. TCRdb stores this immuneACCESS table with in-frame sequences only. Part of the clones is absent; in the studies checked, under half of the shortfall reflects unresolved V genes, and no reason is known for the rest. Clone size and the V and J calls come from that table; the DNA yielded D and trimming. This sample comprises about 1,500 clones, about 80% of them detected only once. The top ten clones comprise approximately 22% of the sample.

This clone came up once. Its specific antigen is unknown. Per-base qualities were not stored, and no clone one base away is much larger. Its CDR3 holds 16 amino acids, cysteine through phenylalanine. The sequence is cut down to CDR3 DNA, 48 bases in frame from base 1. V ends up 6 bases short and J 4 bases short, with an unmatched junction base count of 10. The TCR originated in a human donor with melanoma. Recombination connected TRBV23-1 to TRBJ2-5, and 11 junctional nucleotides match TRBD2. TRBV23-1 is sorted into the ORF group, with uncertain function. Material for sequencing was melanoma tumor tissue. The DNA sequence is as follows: TGCGCCAGCAGCCAAGATAGCGGGGGGGCCGGAGAGACCCAGTACTTC. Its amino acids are CASSQDSGGAGETQYF.